Each of the 31 T cell receptor beta chains below was sequenced from the same sample in a study of shared clonotypes between healthy human individuals. Data came from immunoSEQ multiplex PCR; TCRdb stores just in-frame clones and leaves some out. The repertoire holds about 470,000 clones, around 79% seen once, with less than 15% in the top ten. What was sequenced was PBMCs. These receptors were obtained from a woman in her thirties or forties in good health. Some clones in this sample may be carry-over from other donors' samples.

In its sample, this clone was seen once. The same CDR3 arises from other DNA sequences in this sample as well. The gene calls are TRBV7-2 and TRBJ2-7; 10 nucleotides align to TRBD2. Germline V lookup: CDR1 SGHTA, CDR2 FQGNSA. Trimming at V came to 5 bases and at J to 0 bases, leaving 4 bases not matched to a gene. The length of the CDR3 is 15 residues. In DNA, the CDR3 is TGTGCCAGCAGCCCAAGACTAGCGGGCTCCTACGAGCAGTACTTC. Protein sequence: CASSPRLAGSYEQYF. Drawing the rest from reference TRBV7-2 and TRBJ2-7, the complete variable domain is GAGVSQSPSNKVTEKGKDVELRCDPISGHTALYWYRQSLGQGLEFLIYFQGNSAPDKSGLPSDRFSAERTGGSVSTLTIQRTQQEDSAVYLCASSPRLAGSYEQYFGPGTRLTVT.

This clone turned up a few times. This chain links TRBV7-9 with TRBJ2-5; possibly TRBD2 for D (7 bases). The CDR3 totals 17 residues. Trimming took 5 bases from V and 2 from J, leaving 21 bases between them. Germline V gene data show CDR1 as SEHNR and CDR2 as FQNEAQ (reference sequence). DNA of the CDR3: TGTGCCAGCAGCCCCCGTGGGGGGAGGGGGGGTCAAGAGACCCAGTACTTC. It codes for CASSPRGGRGGQETQYF.

The rearrangement links TRBV30 to TRBJ1-6; 8 bases map to TRBD1. CDR3 length: 15 residues. Germline trimming cut 1 base from V and 6 bases from J; bases unmatched to any gene: 5. The germline CDR1 and CDR2 sequences are GTSNPN and SVGIG (reference sequence). The CDR3 sequence: CAWSGQGQGNSPLHF. CDR3 coding DNA: TGTGCCTGGAGTGGCCAAGGACAGGGTAATTCACCCCTCCACTTT.

This chain connects TRBV7-9 to TRBJ2-5; TRBD1 matches 7 bases. CDR3 length: 14 residues. Germline CDR1 reads SEHNR; CDR2 reads FQNEAQ (reference sequence). Trimming at V came to 5 bases and at J to 1 base, leaving 4 bases not matched to a gene. CDR3 region: CASSPQGVQETQYF. The CDR3 nucleotides read TGTGCCAGCAGCCCCCAGGGGGTCCAAGAGACCCAGTACTTC.

On this clone itself: A much larger clone differs from this one at a single base, so this may be a read error. This chain joins TRBV28 and TRBJ2-1, with D hard to call. The CDR3 spans 15 residues. CDR1 is MDHEN, CDR2 SYDVKM, per germline. Written as DNA, the CDR3 is TGTGCCAGCAGTTTCTCGAGAACCCACTACAATAAGCAGTTCTTC. Amino acid sequence: CASSFSRTHYNKQFF.

V usage is TRBV29-1 and J usage is TRBJ2-7; 7 bases are shared with TRBD1. V lost 6 bases and J lost 3; bases outside the gene matches: 14. Germline CDR1 is SQVTM and CDR2 is ANQGSEA. The CDR3 length is 15 residues. CDR3 residues: CSVGRQGVEDYEQYF. The CDR3 region has the DNA TGCAGCGTAGGTCGACAGGGCGTGGAAGACTACGAGCAGTACTTC.

The chain joins TRBV28 to TRBJ2-5; D is tentatively TRBD1 or TRBD2 (5 bases each). CDR1 is MDHEN and CDR2 is SYDVKM in the germline V gene. Between the trimmed V and J ends, which lost 5 bases and 2 bases, there was a span of 12 bases. This CDR3 contains 14 residues. The CDR3 coding sequence is TGTGCCAGCAGTCCGACAGACTATCAAGAGACCCAGTACTTC. The encoded protein is CASSPTDYQETQYF.

This clone has only one observation. The chain joins TRBV19 to TRBJ2-7, with D possibly TRBD1 on 6 matching bases. Germline V gives CDR1 LNHDA, CDR2 SQIVND (reference sequence). V dropped 1 base and J dropped 0 bases, with 13 bases sitting between them. The CDR3 spans 16 residues. For the CDR3, the DNA is TGTGCCAGTAGTATAGGGAGTGGGGACAACTCCTACGAGCAGTACTTC. This sequence encodes CASSIGSGDNSYEQYF.

Notes on this clone: Other DNA sequences from this sample encode an identical CDR3 as well. The J gene is TRBJ1-2, the V gene TRBV27, with unresolved D. With 0 bases removed from V and 4 bases from J, the gap between germline ends came to 6 bases. This CDR3 contains 13 residues. CDR1 is MNHEY, CDR2 SMNVEV, per germline (reference sequence). As DNA, the CDR3 is TGTGCCAGCAGTTTATCAGGGAGCTATGGCTACACCTTC. As protein: CASSLSGSYGYTF.

In this sample, this clone turned up many times. V and J are TRBV4-3 and TRBJ1-2; TRBD1 might be the D (5 bases). The ends were cut back, 4 bases at V and 2 bases at J, with 23 bases in the middle. CDR1 is LGHNA and CDR2 is YSLEER in the germline V gene. The CDR3 is 18 residues long. The CDR3 protein is CASSPSLTPGTVNYGYTF. The CDR3 DNA follows: TGCGCCAGCAGCCCTTCACTAACCCCCGGGACCGTAAACTATGGCTACACCTTC.

The sample holds one count of this clone. CDR3 DNA sequence: TGTGCCAGCAGCCCGACAAGGGCTCTTCACTCTTACGAGCAGTACTTC. Translated: CASSPTRALHSYEQYF. The chain combines TRBV7-2 with TRBJ2-7; D is undetermined. Germline V CDR1 and CDR2: SGHTA, FQGNSA. The CDR3 totals 16 residues. Trimming cost V 5 bases and J 4 bases, with 21 bases left between them.

The V and J genes are TRBV7-6 and TRBJ2-1, with D possibly being TRBD2 (6 bases). Between the trimmed V and J ends, which lost 0 bases and 6 bases, there was a span of 15 bases. There are 16 residues in the CDR3. The germline gives CDR1 SGHVS, CDR2 FNYEAQ. The CDR3 spells CASSLATLATLNEQFF. CDR3 in DNA: TGTGCCAGCAGCTTAGCGACACTAGCTACCCTCAATGAGCAGTTCTTC.

The J gene is TRBJ2-7, the V gene TRBV28; D unclear. CDR3 length equals 12 residues. Germline V lookup: CDR1 MDHEN, CDR2 SYDVKM. V was shortened by 7 bases and J by 0 bases, with 7 bases between the two germline ends. As DNA, the CDR3 is TGTGCCAGCATGAGGAGCTCCTACGAGCAGTACTTC. It encodes CASMRSSYEQYF. The variable domain in full, with the rest retrieved from reference TRBV28 and TRBJ2-7, is DVKVTQSSRYLVKRTGEKVFLECVQDMDHENMFWYRQDPGLGLRLIYFSYDVKMKEKGDIPEGYSVSREKKERFSLILESASTNQTSMYLCASMRSSYEQYFGPGTRLTVT.

The chain recombines TRBV9 with TRBJ2-7; 10 nucleotides agree with TRBD1. The CDR3 is 14 residues long. Losses at the gene ends were 4 bases for V and 5 bases for J; bases not matched to a gene: 6. In germline, CDR1 is SGDLS, CDR2 YYNGEE. CDR3 nucleotides: TGTGCCAGCAGCCTCGGGACAGGGGTCCACGAGCAGTACTTC. This codes for CASSLGTGVHEQYF.

The genes are TRBV29-1 and TRBJ1-2; 7 bases match TRBD1. Germline V gene lookup returns CDR1 SQVTM and CDR2 ANQGSEA. The junction had 7 bases not matched to a gene; V was cut back by 6 bases and J by 3 bases. The CDR3 totals 13 residues. The CDR3 sequence is CSVRQGGDYGYTF. CDR3 bases: TGCAGCGTCCGACAGGGCGGTGACTATGGCTACACCTTC.

This clone was picked up a small number of times. The V and J genes are TRBV5-1 and TRBJ2-3; 8 positions agree with TRBD1. Losses at the gene ends were 0 bases for V and 6 bases for J; bases not matched to a gene: 9. From germline, CDR1 is SGHRS and CDR2 YFSETQ. The CDR3 is made up of 16 amino acids. The CDR3 bases are TGCGCCAGCAGCTTGGCCCCAGGGGGCTTGACGGATACGCAGTATTTT. Protein: CASSLAPGGLTDTQYF.

The rearrangement uses TRBV7-3 and TRBJ2-2, with a possible D match to TRBD2 (6 bases). The CDR3 runs to 13 residues. The germline V and J ends were trimmed by 5 bases and 3 bases, with 7 bases remaining between them. The V gene's germline CDR1 is SGHTA and CDR2 FQGTGA. The CDR3 DNA sequence: TGTGCCAGCAGCCGGGACTACACCGGGGAGCTGTTTTTT. Protein sequence: CASSRDYTGELFF. The whole variable domain, remainder taken from reference TRBV7-3 and TRBJ2-2, is GAGVSQTPSNKVTEKGKYVELRCDPISGHTALYWYRQSLGQGPEFLIYFQGTGAADDSGLPNDRFFAVRPEGSVSTLKIQRTERGDSAVYLCASSRDYTGELFFGEGSRLTVL.

The chain combines TRBV5-1 with TRBJ2-1; tentative D call: TRBD2 (6 bases). The CDR3 runs 16 residues. Germline values: CDR1 SGHRS, CDR2 YFSETQ. The V gene lost 7 bases and the J gene lost 4 bases, with 21 bases spanning the gap. The DNA for the CDR3 is TGCGCCAGCGCGGCGGGTAGCGGAATAGCTTACAATGAGCAGTTCTTC. Amino acid sequence: CASAAGSGIAYNEQFF.

J is TRBJ2-6 and V is TRBV29-1; 9 bases align to TRBD1. The germline CDR1 and CDR2 sequences are SQVTM and ANQGSEA. Trimming at V came to 3 bases and at J to 0 bases, leaving 3 bases not matched to a gene. The CDR3 loop spans 16 amino acids. The CDR3 reads CSVEGQGYSGANVLTF. CDR3 nucleotide sequence: TGCAGCGTTGAGGGACAGGGTTACTCTGGGGCCAACGTCCTGACTTTC.

The chain links TRBV5-6 to TRBJ2-1, with TRBD2 matching 12 bases. This CDR3 comprises 16 residues. Germline V gives CDR1 SGHDT, CDR2 YYEEEE. After removal of 4 bases from V and 9 bases from J, the junction contained 11 bases not matched to a gene. The CDR3 protein is CASSRLAGDLLAEQFF. The DNA of the CDR3 is TGTGCCAGCAGCAGACTAGCGGGAGACCTCTTGGCTGAGCAGTTCTTC.

This clone was detected only once. This chain joins TRBV7-9 and TRBJ1-4; D perhaps matches TRBD1 (6 bases). This CDR3 spans 15 amino acids. The germline gives CDR1 SEHNR, CDR2 FQNEAQ (reference sequence). V lost 5 bases to trimming and J lost 3 bases, with 13 bases between them. The CDR3 region is CASSPGQKANEKLFF. The CDR3 DNA reads as TGTGCCAGCAGCCCCGGACAGAAAGCTAATGAAAAACTGTTTTTT.

This chain links TRBV2 with TRBJ2-1; a possible D gene is TRBD2 (5 bases). V lost 7 bases and J 9 bases, leaving 22 bases between the germline ends. The germline CDR1 and CDR2 sequences are SNHLY and FYNNEI. This CDR3 comprises 15 residues. Here the CDR3 reads CASKLTIGERFEQFF. The CDR3 coding sequence is TGTGCCAGCAAGCTGACTATAGGAGAGAGATTTGAGCAGTTCTTC.

The CDR3 bases are TGTGCCAGCAGAGAGACAACTGTGAACACTGAAGCTTTCTTT. Its translation: CASRETTVNTEAFF. The V and J genes are TRBV2 and TRBJ1-1; D is unresolved. The CDR3 is 14 residues long. Germline V lookup: CDR1 SNHLY, CDR2 FYNNEI. With 6 bases removed from V and 0 bases from J, the gap between germline ends came to 11 bases.

The rearrangement joins TRBV5-4 to TRBJ2-5, with TRBD1 matching 10 bases. The CDR3 length is 14 residues. V trimming: 3 bases; J trimming: 5 bases; junction bases outside the gene matches: 4. Germline CDR1 SGHNT, CDR2 YYREEE (reference sequence). DNA for the CDR3: TGTGCCAGCAGCTCGACAGGGGGCTGGGAGACCCAGTACTTC. As protein: CASSSTGGWETQYF.

The V gene is TRBV6-1, the J gene TRBJ2-1; D is undetermined. Germline V lookup: CDR1 MNHNS, CDR2 SASEGT. V dropped 2 bases and J dropped 9 bases, with 20 bases sitting between them. The CDR3 length is 16 residues. CDR3 nucleotides: TGTGCCAGCAGTGAAAGGCCAGCCCGGTTGGCACTTGAGCAGTTCTTC. This sequence encodes CASSERPARLALEQFF.

This clone occurred once. This sequence joins TRBV6-6 and TRBJ1-5, with TRBD1 matching over 8 bases. CDR3 size: 16 residues. CDR1 and CDR2 (germline): MNHNY, SVGAGI (reference sequence). Losses at the gene ends were 6 bases for V and 7 bases for J; bases not matched to a gene: 14. The CDR3 protein is CASRLGTGLLGQPQHF. In DNA form, the CDR3 reads TGTGCCAGCAGGTTAGGGACAGGCCTTCTTGGGCAGCCCCAGCATTTT.

The chain employs TRBV6-5 and TRBJ2-5, with TRBD1 as a possible D gene (8 bases). The length of the CDR3 is 15 residues. V shed 2 bases and J shed 5 bases, with 15 bases lying between them. The germline V gene encodes CDR1 MNHEY and CDR2 SVGAGI. The DNA for the CDR3 is TGTGCCAGCAGTTACGGGAACAGGGGGGGGGAGACCCAGTACTTC. Translated: CASSYGNRGGETQYF.

V is TRBV28 and J is TRBJ2-6; no clear D gene. V was clipped by 5 bases and J by 3 bases, with 17 bases between them. CDR1 is MDHEN, CDR2 SYDVKM, per germline. The CDR3 extends over 17 amino acids. This CDR3 reads CASSPPGPGVGANVLTF. The CDR3 DNA reads as TGTGCCAGCAGTCCACCTGGGCCCGGTGTTGGGGCCAACGTCCTGACTTTC.

The rearrangement uses TRBV19 and TRBJ2-1; the D gene is possibly TRBD2 (6 bases). CDR1 is LNHDA, CDR2 SQIVND, per germline (reference sequence). V was pared by 3 bases and J by 1 base, with 13 bases between. This CDR3 region has 16 residues. The CDR3, as DNA: TGTGCCAGTAGTATTCGGGGGAGCAGTTCCTACAATGAGCAGTTCTTC. It codes for CASSIRGSSSYNEQFF.

This chain connects TRBV10-3 to TRBJ2-1, with D perhaps matching TRBD1 (6 bases). This CDR3 comprises 12 residues. V was pared by 5 bases and J by 9 bases, with 11 bases between. CDR1 ENHRY and CDR2 SYGVKD come from the germline V gene. The CDR3 sequence is CAISFLGGEQFF. The CDR3 DNA reads TGTGCCATCAGTTTTTTAGGGGGTGAGCAGTTCTTC.

The V and J genes are TRBV5-4 and TRBJ1-2; possible D gene TRBD1, 6 bases. The V and J ends lost 4 bases and 0 bases respectively, with 10 bases between them. Germline values: CDR1 SGHNT, CDR2 YYREEE (reference sequence). CDR3 length equals 14 residues. The DNA for the CDR3 is TGTGCCAGCAGCAGGGACACGGCTAACTATGGCTACACCTTC. Its protein product is CASSRDTANYGYTF.